One and the same sample provided the 17 T cell receptor beta chains below, sequenced in a study of T cells in Graves' hyperthyroidism and ophthalmopathy. Template material for amplifying TCR beta CDR3 regions consisted of RNA transcripts. The HTBI primer set was used in a first-round RT-PCR of the TCR CDR3. TCRdb ran MiXCR on the multiplex PCR reads and lists one entry per CDR3 protein. Of 490,000 or so distinct CDR3 sequences in the sample, around a fifth were seen once. Sequences were obtained from blood. These receptors were collected from an older woman with Graves' ophthalmopathy.

This clonotype has more than one count but fewer than ten. This sequence joins TRBV24-1 and TRBJ2-1; D gene unclear. The CDR3 totals 13 residues. Trimming removed 3 bases from V and 4 bases from J, with 6 bases in between. The germline gives CDR1 KGHDR, CDR2 SFDVKD. As DNA, the CDR3 is TGTGCCACCAGTGATCCCCTATACAATGAGCAGTTCTTC. It translates to CATSDPLYNEQFF.

This clonotype was seen more than once but under ten times. This sequence joins TRBV6-2 or TRBV6-3 and TRBJ2-1; 8 bases align to TRBD2. Looked up from germline, CDR1 is MNHEY and CDR2 is SVGEGT. Trimming cost V 5 bases and J 6 bases; bases outside gene matches: 6. This CDR3 has 14 amino acids. The DNA for the CDR3 is TGTGCCAGCAGTGCCTCCGGGACTAGCAATGAGCAGTTCTTC. Amino acids: CASSASGTSNEQFF.

The gene calls are TRBV4-1 and TRBJ1-2; 9 bases are shared with TRBD1. Germline trimming cut 1 base from V and 8 bases from J; bases unmatched to any gene: 11. The CDR3 runs to 16 residues. Germline CDR1 and CDR2: MGHRA and YSYEKL. DNA of the CDR3: TGCGCCAGCAGCCAAGTAAACAGGGGGCCTCCGGAGGGCTACACCTTC. Its translation is CASSQVNRGPPEGYTF.

In this sample, this clonotype turned up a few times. This chain connects TRBV6-2 or TRBV6-3 to TRBJ2-2; 14 nucleotides line up with TRBD2. V lost 0 bases to trimming and J lost 4 bases; unmatched junction nucleotides: 4. The CDR3 has 18 residues. Germline lookup yields CDR1 MNHEY and CDR2 SVGEGT. DNA of the CDR3: TGTGCCAGCAGTTACTCCGGACTAGCGGGAGGTATCACCGGGGAGCTGTTTTTT. Protein: CASSYSGLAGGITGELFF.

The rearrangement links TRBV2 to TRBJ2-7; D is unclear. CDR3 length: 14 amino acids. The germline CDR1 and CDR2 sequences are SNHLY and FYNNEI. V was trimmed by 4 bases and J by 1 base, leaving 11 bases between them. The CDR3 protein is CASSATALSYEQYF. The DNA of the CDR3 is TGTGCCAGCAGTGCCACAGCTTTGTCCTACGAGCAGTACTTC. Together with reference TRBV2 and TRBJ2-7, the CDR3 gives the full variable domain: EPEVTQTPSHQVTQMGQEVILRCVPISNHLYFYWYRQILGQKVEFLVSFYNNEISEKSEIFDDQFSVERPDGSNFTLKIRSTKLEDSAMYFCASSATALSYEQYFGPGTRLTVT.

This clonotype was counted a single time. The rearrangement uses TRBV5-1 and TRBJ2-5; 7 nucleotides agree with TRBD2. CDR1 is SGHRS, CDR2 YFSETQ, per germline. The CDR3 is 16 amino acids. V lost 0 bases to trimming and J lost 6 bases; unmatched junction nucleotides: 11. The CDR3 nucleotides are TGCGCCAGCAGCTTGGTTCAGGCGGGAGTCGGGAAGACCCAGTACTTC. Protein sequence: CASSLVQAGVGKTQYF.

V and J are TRBV18 and TRBJ2-7; D ambiguous. CDR3 length equals 13 residues. Germline V gives CDR1 KGHSH, CDR2 LQKENI. V was cut by 2 bases and J by 2 bases, with 7 bases left in between. The CDR3 bases are TGTGCCAGCTCACCAAACACGGCCTACGAGCAGTACTTC. It is translated as CASSPNTAYEQYF. The full variable domain, with the rest looked up from reference TRBV18 and TRBJ2-7, is NAGVMQNPRHLVRRRGQEARLRCSPMKGHSHVYWYRQLPEEGLKFMVYLQKENIIDESGMPKERFSAEFPKEGPSILRIQQVVRGDSAAYFCASSPNTAYEQYFGPGTRLTVT.

The V gene is TRBV25-1, the J gene TRBJ2-1; 14 nucleotides line up with TRBD2. The CDR3 has 17 amino acids. Per the germline V gene, CDR1 is MGHDK and CDR2 is SYGVNS. The V segment lost 0 bases and the J segment 7 bases; nucleotides outside the gene matches: 5. This CDR3 reads CASSEYKGTSGSNEQFF. The CDR3 DNA reads as TGTGCCAGCAGTGAATATAAGGGGACTAGCGGGAGTAATGAGCAGTTCTTC.

Only a few counts were recorded for this clonotype. This sequence joins TRBV30 and TRBJ1-2; D unresolved. CDR1 and CDR2 from the germline V gene are GTSNPN and SVGIG (reference sequence). Trimming took 4 bases from V and 2 from J, leaving 8 bases between them. The CDR3 spans 12 residues. The CDR3 is CAWTAINYGYTF. Here the CDR3 DNA reads TGTGCCTGGACAGCTATCAACTATGGCTACACCTTC.

This clonotype was detected only a few times. J is TRBJ2-5 and V is TRBV19, with 9 bases lining up with TRBD2. Germline CDR1 LNHDA, CDR2 SQIVND (reference sequence). This CDR3 spans 15 amino acids. Trimming removed 5 bases from V and 4 bases from J; junction bases left unmatched: 8. CDR3 coding DNA: TGTGCCAGTAGTTTGACTAGCGGCGTGGGAGAGACCCAGTACTTC. Translated: CASSLTSGVGETQYF.

The count of this clonotype is one. This may be a read error: a much more frequent sequence differs by one nucleotide. The genes are TRBV28 and TRBJ1-2; weak D call: TRBD1 (5 bases). Germline CDR1 reads MDHEN; CDR2 reads SYDVKM. This CDR3 comprises 13 residues. The CDR3 DNA follows: TGTGCCAGCCTCCGGGACGGGAACTATGACTACACCTTC. Translated: CASLRDGNYDYTF.

This chain joins TRBV18 and TRBJ1-3; TRBD1 agrees at 7 bases. The CDR3 has 16 residues. CDR1 and CDR2 from the germline V gene are KGHSH and LQKENI. Trimming cost V 0 bases and J 1 base; bases outside gene matches: 3. The DNA for the CDR3 is TGTGCCAGCTCACCACCAACCAGGGGGTCTGGAAACACCATATATTTT. It specifies CASSPPTRGSGNTIYF. The entire variable domain, with the rest obtained from reference TRBV18 and TRBJ1-3, is as follows: NAGVMQNPRHLVRRRGQEARLRCSPMKGHSHVYWYRQLPEEGLKFMVYLQKENIIDESGMPKERFSAEFPKEGPSILRIQQVVRGDSAAYFCASSPPTRGSGNTIYFGEGSWLTVV.

This clonotype was detected once. This may arise from a read error, as a much more abundant clone is one base away. The rearrangement uses TRBV12-3 or TRBV12-4 and TRBJ2-7; TRBD2 agrees at 9 bases. The CDR3 is made up of 12 amino acids. Trimming removed 9 bases from V and 6 bases from J; junction bases left unmatched: 6. The CDR3 reads CARRTSAVEQYF. DNA for the CDR3: TGTGCCAGAAGGACTAGCGCCGTCGAGCAGTACTTC.

The chain couples TRBV19 to TRBJ1-1; D is uncertain. Germline lookup yields CDR1 LNHDA and CDR2 SQIVND (reference sequence). There are 14 residues in the CDR3. The V gene lost 4 bases and the J gene lost 5 bases, with 14 bases spanning the gap. CDR3: CASSKLSLGTEAFF. CDR3 coding DNA: TGTGCCAGTAGTAAACTCTCACTGGGGACTGAAGCTTTCTTT.

The chain couples TRBV18 to TRBJ2-2; possible D gene TRBD1, 6 bases. Germline CDR1 is KGHSH and CDR2 is LQKENI. The CDR3 length is 14 residues. Trimming removed 8 bases from V and 4 bases from J, with 14 bases in between. The CDR3 DNA follows: TGTGCCAGCACCGCACAGGGTACCACCGGGGAGCTGTTTTTT. Its protein is CASTAQGTTGELFF.

V and J are TRBV28 and TRBJ2-5; D may correspond to TRBD1 or TRBD2 (5 bases each). This CDR3 has 14 amino acids. CDR1 is MDHEN, CDR2 SYDVKM, per germline. V lost 2 bases, J lost 3 bases, and 10 bases lay in between. The CDR3 DNA is TGTGCCAGCAGTTTACCCGGGGCCAAAGAGACCCAGTACTTC. Residues: CASSLPGAKETQYF.

This clonotype was seen a handful of times. The chain joins TRBV11-2 to TRBJ1-2; D gene unclear. Germline V gene lookup returns CDR1 SGHAT and CDR2 FQNNGV. The CDR3 covers 14 residues. V lost 5 bases and J lost 8, with 18 bases in between. CDR3 protein: CASSPESLGSGYTF. The CDR3 bases are TGTGCCAGCAGCCCGGAAAGCTTAGGGTCCGGCTACACCTTC.